Shown below are 5 T cell receptor beta chains from a single sample sequenced in a study of blood T cell repertoires in COVID-19. TCRdb's table, derived via immunoSEQ multiplex PCR, lists solely in-frame clones and lacks some. The sample records some 250,000 clones, about 86% being singletons. Sample: peripheral blood. The receptors come from a man older than 75 with acute or convalescent COVID-19.

This clone was seen only a few times. The J gene is TRBJ1-5, the V gene TRBV18; 11 bases are shared with TRBD1. The CDR3 spans 14 residues. Germline lookup yields CDR1 KGHSH and CDR2 LQKENI. V lost 5 bases to trimming and J lost 6 bases; unmatched junction nucleotides: 3. CDR3 bases: TGTGCCAGCTCAGGGACAGGGGGTCGTCAGCCCCAGCATTTT. It specifies CASSGTGGRQPQHF.

V and J are TRBV19 and TRBJ2-1; D is possibly TRBD2 (7 bases). Germline V lookup: CDR1 LNHDA, CDR2 SQIVND (reference sequence). V dropped 6 bases and J dropped 9 bases, with 15 bases sitting between them. The CDR3 sequence is 13 residues long. CDR3 DNA: TGTGCCAGTAGGGCAGACGGGGGGCGTGAGCAGTTCTTC. Translated, it gives CASRADGGREQFF.

The rearrangement uses TRBV5-8 and TRBJ2-6, with D unresolved. V dropped 4 bases and J dropped 3 bases, with 11 bases sitting between them. The length of the CDR3 is 15 residues. Germline CDR1 and CDR2: SGHTS and YDEGEE. CDR3 coding DNA: TGTGCCAGCAGCGTTGACGGGTTTGGGGCCAACGTCCTGACTTTC. Protein product: CASSVDGFGANVLTF.

The CDR3 is CASSRDRGQYEQYF. For the CDR3, the DNA is TGCGCCAGCAGCAGGGACAGGGGGCAATACGAGCAGTACTTC. The chain links TRBV5-1 to TRBJ2-7, with TRBD1 matching over 12 bases. V trimming: 4 bases; J trimming: 4 bases; junction bases outside the gene matches: 3. CDR1 and CDR2 (germline): SGHRS, YFSETQ. The CDR3 has 14 residues.

This chain joins TRBV6-4 and TRBJ1-1, with 9 bases aligning to TRBD1. CDR3 length: 16 amino acids. The germline gives CDR1 MRHNA, CDR2 SNTAGT. Germline trimming cut 4 bases from V and 1 base from J; bases unmatched to any gene: 7. CDR3 nucleotides: TGTGCCAGCAGTGCCTCGGTGGGACAGGGGAACACTGAAGCTTTCTTT. Its translation: CASSASVGQGNTEAFF.